These T cell receptor beta chains were read from a single sample in a study of blood T cell repertoires in COVID-19. Only in-frame clones appear in the TCRdb table, and some are missing; sequencing was by immunoSEQ multiplex PCR. The data contain 170,000 or so clones, around nine tenths of them singletons. The sequenced material came from peripheral blood. The receptors shown here come from a man between 40 and 49 years old with active or convalescent COVID-19. Each CDR3 is given with its conserved first and last residue. D genes are given only for firm matches. Clone size is stated in some rows and not others, as once, few, many or a class when expanded.

CDR3nt: TGTGCCAGCACCGGGGGACTAGCCGGGACCGGGGAGCTGTTTTTT
CDR3aa: CASTGGLAGTGELFF
j_gene: TRBJ2-2
d_gene: TRBD2
abundance: .
v_gene: TRBV2

CDR3nt: TGTGCCAGCAGCCCGCTGGGGGGTGAAGCTTTCTTT
CDR3aa: CASSPLGGEAFF
j_gene: TRBJ1-1
d_gene: .
abundance: .
v_gene: TRBV7-9

CDR3nt: TGTGCCAGCAGCTCGGGACAGGGGTGGACTGAAGCTTTCTTT
CDR3aa: CASSSGQGWTEAFF
j_gene: TRBJ1-1
d_gene: TRBD1
abundance: .
v_gene: TRBV5-6

CDR3nt: TGCGCCAGCAGCTCCAGCAGGGCAGCCCGGGCGGAGCAGTTCTTC
CDR3aa: CASSSSRAARAEQFF
j_gene: TRBJ2-1
d_gene: .
abundance: .
v_gene: TRBV4-3

CDR3nt: TGTGCCACCAGCAGAGAGGTGGCGGGGGACAATCAGCCCCAGCATTTT
CDR3aa: CATSREVAGDNQPQHF
j_gene: TRBJ1-5
d_gene: .
abundance: .
v_gene: TRBV15

CDR3nt: TGTGCCAGCAGCCCGCTTCTCTCCAGGGAGACCCAGTACTTC
CDR3aa: CASSPLLSRETQYF
j_gene: TRBJ2-5
d_gene: .
abundance: .
v_gene: TRBV5-6

CDR3nt: TGTGCCTGGACTGCGGGCAGCTCCTACGAGCAGTACTTC
CDR3aa: CAWTAGSSYEQYF
j_gene: TRBJ2-7
d_gene: .
abundance: few
v_gene: TRBV30

CDR3nt: TGTGCCAGCAGCCCCCTCGGGGATCAAACCGACGAGCAGTACTTC
CDR3aa: CASSPLGDQTDEQYF
j_gene: TRBJ2-7
d_gene: .
abundance: .
v_gene: TRBV4-2

CDR3nt: TGTGCCAGCAGCCCGAAGGACAGGGGGAACACTGAAGCTTTCTTT
CDR3aa: CASSPKDRGNTEAFF
j_gene: TRBJ1-1
d_gene: TRBD1
abundance: .
v_gene: TRBV4-2

CDR3nt: TGTGCCAGCAGCCATACGGGACTAGGGTTTGAGCAGTTCTTC
CDR3aa: CASSHTGLGFEQFF
j_gene: TRBJ2-1
d_gene: TRBD2
abundance: .
v_gene: TRBV3-1/TRBV3-2

CDR3nt: TGCGCCAGCAGCCAAGCCTCTAGCGGGGTTGCAGATACGCAGTATTTT
CDR3aa: CASSQASSGVADTQYF
j_gene: TRBJ2-3
d_gene: TRBD2
abundance: .
v_gene: TRBV4-1

CDR3nt: TGTGCCAGCAGCCAAGCGGGTCTCTCTGGAAACACCATATATTTT
CDR3aa: CASSQAGLSGNTIYF
j_gene: TRBJ1-3
d_gene: .
abundance: .
v_gene: TRBV3-1/TRBV3-2

CDR3nt: TGTGCCATCAGTGAGTCGATTAGCAGGGAAGAGACCCAGTACTTC
CDR3aa: CAISESISREETQYF
j_gene: TRBJ2-5
d_gene: .
abundance: .
v_gene: TRBV10-3

CDR3nt: TGTGCCAGCAGTTCCCCATTCCCACTAGTTAGCGGGGGGAACACCGGGGAGCTGTTTTTT
CDR3aa: CASSSPFPLVSGGNTGELFF
j_gene: TRBJ2-2
d_gene: TRBD2
abundance: .
v_gene: TRBV27

CDR3nt: TGTGCCAGTTCATCACAGGGGAGCAATCAGCCCCAGCATTTT
CDR3aa: CASSSQGSNQPQHF
j_gene: TRBJ1-5
d_gene: TRBD1
abundance: .
v_gene: TRBV6-5

CDR3nt: TGTGCCAGCAGCCCCACCACAGGCTTCGGAACTGAAGCTTTCTTT
CDR3aa: CASSPTTGFGTEAFF
j_gene: TRBJ1-1
d_gene: .
abundance: .
v_gene: TRBV28

CDR3nt: TGTGCCAGCAGCTCATACAGGGATTCTGGAGATACGCAGTATTTT
CDR3aa: CASSSYRDSGDTQYF
j_gene: TRBJ2-3
d_gene: .
abundance: once
v_gene: TRBV7-9

CDR3nt: TGTGCCACCAGTCTACGGGGGGGCGCAGATACGCAGTATTTT
CDR3aa: CATSLRGGADTQYF
j_gene: TRBJ2-3
d_gene: TRBD2
abundance: .
v_gene: TRBV24-1

CDR3nt: TGTGCCAGCAGCTTGGGGACCCTCGGGGGCGAGCAGTACTTC
CDR3aa: CASSLGTLGGEQYF
j_gene: TRBJ2-7
d_gene: .
abundance: .
v_gene: TRBV5-5

CDR3nt: TGTGCCTGCCTCGGTGGCCGAGCGCAAAGATTTAACACTGAAGCTTTCTTT
CDR3aa: CACLGGRAQRFNTEAFF
j_gene: TRBJ1-1
d_gene: .
abundance: .
v_gene: TRBV30

CDR3nt: TGCAGTGCTATGGTAGTTGATACGCAGTATTTT
CDR3aa: CSAMVVDTQYF
j_gene: TRBJ2-3
d_gene: .
abundance: .
v_gene: TRBV20-1

CDR3nt: TGTGCCAGCAGTTATCAACACGGAGCTATGGATGGCTACACCTTC
CDR3aa: CASSYQHGAMDGYTF
j_gene: TRBJ1-2
d_gene: .
abundance: once
v_gene: TRBV6-2/TRBV6-3

CDR3nt: TGTGCCAGCAGCTCCATTGGGACAGGGGAGGGGACCCAGTACTTC
CDR3aa: CASSSIGTGEGTQYF
j_gene: TRBJ2-5
d_gene: TRBD1
abundance: .
v_gene: TRBV7-3

CDR3nt: TGTGCCAGCAGCTTTCGCTACGAGCAGTACTTC
CDR3aa: CASSFRYEQYF
j_gene: TRBJ2-7
d_gene: .
abundance: .
v_gene: TRBV28

CDR3nt: TGTGCCAGCAGCTTAAGGACAGGGAACAATCAGCCCCAGCATTTT
CDR3aa: CASSLRTGNNQPQHF
j_gene: TRBJ1-5
d_gene: TRBD1
abundance: once
v_gene: TRBV5-8

CDR3nt: TGCGCCAGCAGCTTGGACAGTACTAACTATGGCTACACCTTC
CDR3aa: CASSLDSTNYGYTF
j_gene: TRBJ1-2
d_gene: .
abundance: .
v_gene: TRBV5-1

CDR3nt: TGTGCCAGCAGCTTAGCGCAGTCAGTTATCTCTGGGGCCAACGTCCTGACTTTC
CDR3aa: CASSLAQSVISGANVLTF
j_gene: TRBJ2-6
d_gene: .
abundance: .
v_gene: TRBV7-2

CDR3nt: TGTGCCAGCAGCCGAGCCGGGACAGGGCTGGACGAGCAGTACTTC
CDR3aa: CASSRAGTGLDEQYF
j_gene: TRBJ2-7
d_gene: TRBD1
abundance: .
v_gene: TRBV5-4

CDR3nt: TGTGCCAGCAGCCAGGGGACCATTTACGAGCAGTACTTC
CDR3aa: CASSQGTIYEQYF
j_gene: TRBJ2-7
d_gene: .
abundance: .
v_gene: TRBV7-2